Here is one T cell receptor (beta chain) with its context. Antigen: not known. This sample stems from a study of yellow fever vaccine responses in identical twins. CDR1 and CDR2 (germline): SQVTM, ANQGSEA. Trimming cost V 6 bases and J 6 bases; bases outside gene matches: 7. The CDR3 is made up of 13 amino acids. MiXCR was run by TCRdb on the RT-PCR reads, yielding one entry per CDR3 protein. In the table there are more than 2,500 distinct CDR3 sequences, approximately 90% of which are singletons. Regarding the study as a whole: Reports say the vaccine T cell response in twins looked partly convergent and partly personalized.

Source: T cells from blood (PBMCs), unsorted or a sorted subset (not recorded which), taken before or after yellow fever vaccination (not recorded which). The receptor was derived from a female donor who received the yellow fever vaccine. The J gene is TRBJ2-1, the V gene TRBV29-1; 8 nucleotides match TRBD2. CDR3 sequence reads: CSVPGLAGNEQFF. The DNA of the CDR3 is TGCAGCGTCCCTGGGCTAGCGGGCAATGAGCAGTTCTTC.